This TCR beta chain was identified during a study of immune heterogeneity within non-small cell lung tumors. Study context: Histology included several squamous cell carcinomas, 9 to 11 non-squamous carcinomas and 1 unspecified tumor.

TCR beta CDR3 was amplified by multiplex PCR using 32 V and 13 J primers. One entry per CDR3 protein results from TCRdb running MiXCR on the multiplex PCR reads. The table lists fewer than 12,000 distinct CDR3 sequences, 25% to 30% of them singletons. Each sample used 550 to 650 ng of genomic DNA from bulk tumor tissue. Surgeons took several biopsies per primary tumor, spaced far apart, during surgery. The patients were newly diagnosed with non-small cell lung cancer, had not been treated, and had curative surgery. There were over 12 donors in total. They were all newly diagnosed non-small cell lung cancer patients undergoing surgery with curative intent. This CDR3 has 16 amino acids. V lost 3 bases to trimming and J lost 0 bases, with 14 bases between them. Looked up from germline, CDR1 is LNHNV and CDR2 is YYDKDF (reference sequence).

This sequence was found in a woman aged 60 to 75 with non-small cell lung cancer. The V gene is TRBV15, the J gene TRBJ1-1, with a possible D match to TRBD1 (5 bases). The source material was lung tumor tissue. The CDR3 DNA reads as TGTGCCACCAGCAGTGGCAGGGAACTTGTGAACACTGAAGCTTTCTTT. This sequence encodes CATSSGRELVNTEAFF. Drawing the rest from reference TRBV15 and TRBJ1-1, the complete variable domain is DAMVIQNPRYQVTQFGKPVTLSCSQTLNHNVMYWYQQKSSQAPKLLFHYYDKDFNNEADTPDNFQSRRPNTSFCFLDIRSPGLGDTAMYLCATSSGRELVNTEAFFGQGTRLTVV.